These 15 T cell receptor beta chains came from one sample sequenced in a study of T cells in Graves' hyperthyroidism and ophthalmopathy. What was amplified from RNA transcripts were TCR beta CDR3 regions. HTBI primers drove first-round RT-PCR of the TCR CDR3. TCRdb reprocessed the multiplex PCR reads with MiXCR, giving one entry per CDR3 protein. Among some 600,000 distinct CDR3 sequences listed, 14% were seen once. Sequenced sample: blood. The source of these receptors is a woman aged 25 to 39 with Graves' hyperthyroidism that later progressed to Graves' ophthalmopathy.

This clonotype was observed at least ten times. This chain links TRBV20-1 with TRBJ2-1, with TRBD2 matching 9 bases. Germline CDR1 reads DFQATT; CDR2 reads SNEGSKA (reference sequence). The CDR3 is 15 residues long. Trimming cost V 1 base and J 0 bases; bases outside gene matches: 1. The CDR3 sequence is CSARGLADSYNEQFF. The CDR3 DNA reads as TGCAGTGCTAGAGGACTAGCGGACTCCTACAATGAGCAGTTCTTC.

This clonotype was counted ten times or more. This chain uses TRBV20-1 with TRBJ2-7, with D tentatively TRBD1 (7 bases). The ends were cut back, 3 bases at V and 2 bases at J, with 17 bases in the middle. Germline CDR1 reads DFQATT; CDR2 reads SNEGSKA (reference sequence). The CDR3 sequence is 15 residues long. CDR3 in DNA: TGCAGTGCTAGGTGGGGGGCAGGGGGAGCCTACGAGCAGTACTTC. It is translated as CSARWGAGGAYEQYF.

This clonotype was seen many times. The genes are TRBV5-1 and TRBJ1-1; D possibly corresponds to TRBD1 (6 bases). Germline lookup yields CDR1 SGHRS and CDR2 YFSETQ. The V gene lost 4 bases and the J gene lost 4 bases, with 20 bases spanning the gap. The CDR3 runs to 16 residues. Here the CDR3 reads CASSARGGASLTEAFF. As DNA, the CDR3 is TGCGCCAGCAGCGCCCGAGGGGGGGCGAGTCTCACTGAAGCTTTCTTT.

This clonotype occurred many times. V gene TRBV7-9 combines with J gene TRBJ1-1; the D gene is possibly TRBD1 (6 bases). V lost 7 bases, J lost 3 bases, and 15 bases lay in between. There are 14 residues in the CDR3. The germline CDR1 and CDR2 sequences are SEHNR and FQNEAQ (reference sequence). The CDR3 protein is CASTPGYRDTEAFF. CDR3 DNA sequence: TGTGCCAGCACCCCGGGCTACAGGGACACTGAAGCTTTCTTT.

The V and J genes are TRBV6-2 or TRBV6-3 and TRBJ2-4; D gene uncertain. V was trimmed by 8 bases and J by 6 bases, leaving 14 bases between them. This CDR3 is built from 13 residues. Germline V CDR1 and CDR2: MNHEY, SVGEGT. The CDR3 DNA reads TGTGCCAGCTCCAACACCGACGGAAACATTCAGTACTTC. It is translated as CASSNTDGNIQYF.

This clonotype has at least ten counts. The CDR3 sequence: CASSQAKWAGTYGYTF. The CDR3 DNA sequence: TGTGCCAGCAGCCAGGCGAAGTGGGCAGGGACCTATGGCTACACCTTC. The rearrangement joins TRBV7-2 to TRBJ1-2, with TRBD1 as a possible D gene (5 bases). There are 16 residues in the CDR3. Trimming pared 5 bases from V and 4 bases from J, leaving 20 bases between. Germline lookup yields CDR1 SGHTA and CDR2 FQGNSA.

J is TRBJ1-5 and V is TRBV9; D is unresolved. Germline V CDR1 and CDR2: SGDLS, YYNGEE. This CDR3 region has 15 residues. V lost 0 bases, J lost 1 base, and 8 bases lay in between. The CDR3 region is CASSVGRESNQPQHF. CDR3 DNA sequence: TGTGCCAGCAGCGTAGGTAGGGAAAGCAATCAGCCCCAGCATTTT.

This clonotype was seen many times. V usage is TRBV11-2 and J usage is TRBJ1-2, with D hard to call. The CDR3 is 16 amino acids. Germline CDR1 SGHAT, CDR2 FQNNGV. V was cut by 4 bases and J by 2 bases, with 17 bases left in between. This CDR3 is CASSSTLEKKNYGYTF. The CDR3 DNA reads TGTGCCAGCAGCTCGACACTCGAAAAGAAGAACTATGGCTACACCTTC.

This clonotype was detected many times. The chain recombines TRBV19 with TRBJ1-1; TRBD1 aligns across 7 bases. The CDR3 covers 15 residues. The ends lost 0 bases at V and 4 bases at J; junction bases unmatched: 5. Germline values: CDR1 LNHDA, CDR2 SQIVND (reference sequence). DNA for the CDR3: TGTGCCAGTAGTATAGATCAGACAGGGAGCACTGAAGCTTTCTTT. This encodes CASSIDQTGSTEAFF.

This clonotype was seen many times. V gene TRBV19 combines with J gene TRBJ2-5; a weak D match, TRBD2 (5 bases). In germline, CDR1 is LNHDA, CDR2 SQIVND (reference sequence). CDR3 length: 15 amino acids. The germline V and J ends were trimmed by 5 bases and 4 bases, with 17 bases remaining between them. Written as DNA, the CDR3 is TGTGCCAGTAGTTCTCGCCCCGTGGGGAGAGAGACCCAGTACTTC. Translated: CASSSRPVGRETQYF.

The J gene is TRBJ2-1, the V gene TRBV19, with 9 nucleotides matching TRBD2. V shed 7 bases and J 8 bases; nucleotides not matched to a gene: 9. The CDR3 runs 14 residues. Germline V lookup: CDR1 LNHDA, CDR2 SQIVND (reference sequence). The CDR3 loop reads CASKLAGVADEQFF. As DNA, the CDR3 is TGTGCCAGTAAGTTAGCGGGAGTCGCCGATGAGCAGTTCTTC.

This chain connects TRBV20-1 to TRBJ2-5; perhaps TRBD1 as D (6 bases). The CDR3 runs 15 residues. V lost 6 bases and J 1 base, leaving 18 bases between the germline ends. The germline CDR1 and CDR2 sequences are DFQATT and SNEGSKA (reference sequence). CDR3 nucleotide sequence: TGCAGTGCCCCCGAAAGGGGACAATTCCAAGAGACCCAGTACTTC. It codes for CSAPERGQFQETQYF.

The rearrangement joins TRBV6-6 to TRBJ1-5; D gene uncertain. Trimming removed 0 bases from V and 0 bases from J, with 6 bases in between. Germline loops: CDR1 MNHNY, CDR2 SVGAGI (reference sequence). This CDR3 contains 15 residues. The DNA for the CDR3 is TGTGCCAGCAGTTACTCCATTTATAGCAATCAGCCCCAGCATTTT. It yields the protein CASSYSIYSNQPQHF.

This clonotype was observed many times. The CDR3 nucleotides read TGTGCCAGCAGCTTAGCGACGGGGGTTTGGGACACTGAAGCTTTCTTT. It specifies CASSLATGVWDTEAFF. The genes are TRBV7-9 and TRBJ1-1; D is possibly TRBD1 (5 bases). Germline assignment: CDR1 SEHNR and CDR2 FQNEAQ (reference sequence). V gave up 0 bases and J gave up 3 bases, with 14 bases separating them. The CDR3 runs 16 residues.

This chain connects TRBV5-5 to TRBJ1-1, with no clear D. The CDR3 spans 16 residues. Germline V gene sequence: CDR1 SGHKS, CDR2 YYEKEE (reference sequence). Trimming left V 4 bases short and J 0 bases short, with 16 bases between. CDR3 DNA: TGTGCCAGCAGCCTAACTGAGTATGGCCTGAACACTGAAGCTTTCTTT. This codes for CASSLTEYGLNTEAFF.